Presented here are 19 T cell receptor beta chains from one specimen sequenced in a study of blood T cell repertoires in COVID-19. Data came from immunoSEQ multiplex PCR; TCRdb stores just in-frame clones and leaves some out. Counted here are over 350,000 clones, 70% to 90% occurring once; the ten biggest clones make up over 1.1%. The sequencing input was peripheral blood. These receptors all stem from a woman aged 25 to 39 with active or convalescent COVID-19.

This chain joins TRBV11-2 and TRBJ1-2, with a weak D call TRBD1 (6 bases). Germline loops: CDR1 SGHAT, CDR2 FQNNGV. V was shortened by 3 bases and J by 2 bases, with 10 bases between the two germline ends. This CDR3 region has 14 residues. CDR3 sequence (DNA): TGTGCCAGCAGCTTGTCAGGGGACAACTATGGCTACACCTTC. Protein product: CASSLSGDNYGYTF.

This clone was found once. V and J are TRBV7-9 and TRBJ1-1; 9 bases agree with TRBD1. V was pared by 0 bases and J by 4 bases, with 12 bases of the junction left unmatched. The CDR3 consists of 18 residues. Per germline, CDR1 SEHNR and CDR2 FQNEAQ (reference sequence). CDR3 residues: CASSLAHFTGGGSTEAFF. In DNA, the CDR3 is TGTGCCAGCAGCTTAGCGCATTTCACAGGGGGCGGGAGCACTGAAGCTTTCTTT.

This chain connects TRBV14 to TRBJ1-1; D unclear. V lost 5 bases and J 3 bases, leaving 10 bases between the germline ends. The length of the CDR3 is 13 residues. The germline gives CDR1 SGHDN, CDR2 FVKESK. In DNA, the CDR3 is TGTGCCAGCAGCGAGGAATTTGACACTGAAGCTTTCTTT. Encoded protein: CASSEEFDTEAFF.

The V call is TRBV6-4, the J call TRBJ1-5, with 8 bases aligning to TRBD1. The V gene's germline CDR1 is MRHNA and CDR2 SNTAGT. CDR3 length equals 17 residues. V lost 6 bases to trimming and J lost 0 bases; unmatched junction nucleotides: 10. This CDR3 reads CASRIGTGKYSNQPQHF. CDR3 in DNA: TGTGCCAGCAGGATCGGGACAGGAAAGTATAGCAATCAGCCCCAGCATTTT.

The chain has TRBV4-1 and TRBJ2-5, with 10 bases identical to TRBD2. V dropped 4 bases and J dropped 2; count of bases not matched to a gene: 7. Germline assignment: CDR1 MGHRA and CDR2 YSYEKL. The CDR3 contains 16 residues. CDR3 sequence (DNA): TGCGCCAGCAGCCCCGGGACTAGCGCAATACAAGAGACCCAGTACTTC. This gives the protein CASSPGTSAIQETQYF.

CDR3 DNA: TGTGCCAGCCCCGACTCGACTTCACCCCTCCACTTT. Encoded protein: CASPDSTSPLHF. This sequence joins TRBV6-5 and TRBJ1-6; D is unclear. Looked up from germline, CDR1 is MNHEY and CDR2 is SVGAGI. V shed 8 bases and J shed 9 bases, with 11 bases lying between them. This CDR3 has 12 amino acids.

The chain combines TRBV9 with TRBJ2-5; 14 positions agree with TRBD2. Germline CDR1 reads SGDLS; CDR2 reads YYNGEE. Trimming removed 3 bases from V and 4 bases from J; junction bases left unmatched: 5. CDR3 length: 16 residues. CDR3 in amino acids: CASSALGLAGGETQYF. The CDR3 DNA follows: TGTGCCAGCAGCGCCCTCGGACTAGCGGGAGGAGAGACCCAGTACTTC. The full variable domain, its missing parts supplied by reference TRBV9 and TRBJ2-5, is DSGVTQTPKHLITATGQRVTLRCSPRSGDLSVYWYQQSLDQGLQFLIQYYNGEERAKGNILERFSAQQFPDLHSELNLSSLELGDSALYFCASSALGLAGGETQYFGPGTRLLVL.

CDR3 amino acids: CASRGQANTEAFF. CDR3 in DNA: TGTGCCAGCAGGGGACAGGCGAACACTGAAGCTTTCTTT. The chain employs TRBV25-1 and TRBJ1-1; 8 nucleotides match TRBD1. The CDR3 loop spans 13 amino acids. The V gene end was trimmed by 6 bases and the J gene end by 1 base; junction bases not matched to a gene: 1. The germline gives CDR1 MGHDK, CDR2 SYGVNS.

The CDR3: CASSEQGGNQYF. The CDR3 coding sequence is TGTGCCAGCAGTGAGCAGGGCGGGAATCAGTACTTC. V gene TRBV6-1 combines with J gene TRBJ2-4; a weak D match, TRBD2 (6 bases). Trimming stripped 3 bases from V and 12 bases from J, with 12 bases between. The CDR3 runs to 12 residues. Germline V gives CDR1 MNHNS, CDR2 SASEGT.

This clone occurred once. The V gene is TRBV5-4, the J gene TRBJ2-2; D unclear. From germline, CDR1 is SGHNT and CDR2 YYREEE (reference sequence). This CDR3 contains 15 residues. V dropped 2 bases and J dropped 2 bases, with 10 bases sitting between them. The CDR3 sequence is CASSLKNKNTGELFF. CDR3 coding DNA: TGTGCCAGCAGCTTAAAAAACAAAAACACCGGGGAGCTGTTTTTT.

In this sample, this clone turned up once. The chain has TRBV19 and TRBJ2-7, with TRBD1 identical over 9 bases. The trim removed 5 bases at V and 3 bases at J, leaving 5 bases unmatched. Germline CDR1 is LNHDA and CDR2 is SQIVND (reference sequence). The CDR3 contains 14 residues. The CDR3 DNA follows: TGTGCCAGTAGTTGGGGGACAGGGATCTACGAGCAGTACTTC. Amino acids: CASSWGTGIYEQYF.

V gene TRBV5-4 combines with J gene TRBJ1-1, with TRBD1 identical over 7 bases. This CDR3 comprises 15 residues. Germline V gene sequence: CDR1 SGHNT, CDR2 YYREEE (reference sequence). V trimming: 0 bases; J trimming: 0 bases; junction bases outside the gene matches: 2. DNA for the CDR3: TGTGCCAGCAGCTTGGGGGGACAGCTGAACACTGAAGCTTTCTTT. It translates to CASSLGGQLNTEAFF.

This clone was picked up a small number of times. V usage is TRBV15 and J usage is TRBJ1-2; maybe TRBD1 (6 bases). Trimming pared 2 bases from V and 3 bases from J, leaving 16 bases between. The germline CDR1 and CDR2 sequences are LNHNV and YYDKDF (reference sequence). The CDR3 consists of 16 residues. The CDR3 nucleotides read TGTGCCACCAGCAGAAAACAGGGCCCCGCGGACTATGGCTACACCTTC. Protein: CATSRKQGPADYGYTF.

The gene calls are TRBV27 and TRBJ2-3, with 8 nucleotides matching TRBD2. After removal of 5 bases from V and 4 bases from J, the junction contained 8 bases not matched to a gene. The CDR3 spans 15 residues. The germline V gene has CDR1 MNHEY and CDR2 SMNVEV (reference sequence). The CDR3, as DNA: TGTGCCAGCAGTAAGGGACTAGGAGAGGCAGATACGCAGTATTTT. Its translation: CASSKGLGEADTQYF.

The CDR3 loop is CASSMIPQGKSSYNEQFF. As DNA, the CDR3 is TGTGCCAGTAGTATGATCCCACAGGGAAAGAGCTCCTACAATGAGCAGTTCTTC. The chain has TRBV19 and TRBJ2-1; tentatively, D is TRBD1 (6 bases). Germline lookup yields CDR1 LNHDA and CDR2 SQIVND (reference sequence). Deletions cut 3 bases from V and 0 bases from J, with 18 bases between. This CDR3 is built from 18 residues.

The chain is built from TRBV6-2 or TRBV6-3 and TRBJ2-3; the D gene is possibly TRBD2 (5 bases). Germline loops: CDR1 MNHEY, CDR2 SVGEGT. V gave up 4 bases and J gave up 6 bases, with 11 bases separating them. The CDR3 is made up of 13 amino acids. The CDR3 DNA is TGTGCCAGCAGTTTTGGACTTGTTGATACGCAGTATTTT. This encodes CASSFGLVDTQYF.

The rearrangement uses TRBV19 and TRBJ2-7; 10 bases line up with TRBD2. V was pared by 5 bases and J by 7 bases, with 17 bases of the junction left unmatched. CDR3 length: 17 amino acids. The germline V gene encodes CDR1 LNHDA and CDR2 SQIVND (reference sequence). CDR3 in DNA: TGTGCCAGTAGTTCGCTGACTAGCGGGTATAAGCGAGGGGAGCAGTACTTC. Translation gives CASSSLTSGYKRGEQYF.

The table lists this clone with a few counts. Distinct nucleotide sequences in the sample also encode this CDR3. This chain links TRBV4-1 with TRBJ1-5; 7 positions agree with TRBD1. This CDR3 spans 17 amino acids. V dropped 0 bases and J dropped 0; count of bases not matched to a gene: 5. CDR1 and CDR2 (germline): MGHRA, YSYEKL. In nucleotides, the CDR3 is TGCGCCAGCAGCCAAGAAGGGGACAGCTATAGCAATCAGCCCCAGCATTTT. It codes for CASSQEGDSYSNQPQHF.

The chain combines TRBV14 with TRBJ1-6; 8 bases fit TRBD1. CDR1 SGHDN and CDR2 FVKESK come from the germline V gene. Trimming at V came to 4 bases and at J to 8 bases, leaving 7 bases not matched to a gene. The CDR3 contains 15 residues. In DNA form, the CDR3 reads TGTGCCAGCAGCCTTAAGACAGGGGTGGATTCACCCCTCCACTTT. Its translation: CASSLKTGVDSPLHF.